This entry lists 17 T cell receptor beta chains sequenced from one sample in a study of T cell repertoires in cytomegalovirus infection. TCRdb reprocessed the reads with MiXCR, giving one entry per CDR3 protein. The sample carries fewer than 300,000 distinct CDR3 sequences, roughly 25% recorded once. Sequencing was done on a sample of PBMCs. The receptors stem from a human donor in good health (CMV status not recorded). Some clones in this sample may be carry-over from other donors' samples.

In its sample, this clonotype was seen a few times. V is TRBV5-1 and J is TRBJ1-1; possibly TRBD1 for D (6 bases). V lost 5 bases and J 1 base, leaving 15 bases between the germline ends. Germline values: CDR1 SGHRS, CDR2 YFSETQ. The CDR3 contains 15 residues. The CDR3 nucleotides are TGCGCCAGCAGTCCTGAGACGGGACAGAACACTGAAGCTTTCTTT. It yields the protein CASSPETGQNTEAFF.

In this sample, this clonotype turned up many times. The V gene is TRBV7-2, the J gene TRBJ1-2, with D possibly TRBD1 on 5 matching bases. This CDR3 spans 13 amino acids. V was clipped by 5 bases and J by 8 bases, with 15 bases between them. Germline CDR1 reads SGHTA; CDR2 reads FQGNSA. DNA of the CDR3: TGTGCCAGCAGCCAGGGACTCCTTGCAGGCTACACCTTC. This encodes CASSQGLLAGYTF.

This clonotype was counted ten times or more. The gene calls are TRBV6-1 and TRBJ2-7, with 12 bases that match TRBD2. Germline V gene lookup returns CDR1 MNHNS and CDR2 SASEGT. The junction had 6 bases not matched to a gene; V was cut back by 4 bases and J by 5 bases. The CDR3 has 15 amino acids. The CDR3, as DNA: TGTGCCAGCAGTGTGACTAGCGGGAGTTTCCACGAGCAGTACTTC. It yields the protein CASSVTSGSFHEQYF.

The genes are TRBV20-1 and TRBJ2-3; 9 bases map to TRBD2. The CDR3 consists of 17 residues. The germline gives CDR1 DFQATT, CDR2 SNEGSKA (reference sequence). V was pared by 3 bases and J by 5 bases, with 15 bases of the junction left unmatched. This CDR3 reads CSAREVGGRGGVDTQYF. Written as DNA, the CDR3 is TGCAGTGCTAGGGAAGTTGGTGGGCGGGGGGGCGTAGATACGCAGTATTTT.

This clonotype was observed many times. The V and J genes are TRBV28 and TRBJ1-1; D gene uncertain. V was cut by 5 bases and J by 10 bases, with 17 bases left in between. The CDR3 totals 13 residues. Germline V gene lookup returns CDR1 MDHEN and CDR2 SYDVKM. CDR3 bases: TGTGCCAGCAGTCCACCCCTGGGGTTACTAGCTTTCTTT. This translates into CASSPPLGLLAFF.

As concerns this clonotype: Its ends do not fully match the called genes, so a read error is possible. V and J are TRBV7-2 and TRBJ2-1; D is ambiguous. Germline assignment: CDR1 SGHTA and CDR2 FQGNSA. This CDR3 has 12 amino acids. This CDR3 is CASSLDYYEQFF. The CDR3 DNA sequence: TGTGCCAGCAGCTTAGACTACTATGAGCAGTTCTTC.

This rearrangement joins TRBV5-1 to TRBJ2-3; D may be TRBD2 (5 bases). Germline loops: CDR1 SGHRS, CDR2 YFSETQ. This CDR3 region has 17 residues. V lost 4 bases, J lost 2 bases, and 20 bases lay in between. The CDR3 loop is CASSPGLTASPTDTQYF. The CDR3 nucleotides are TGCGCCAGCAGCCCCGGACTCACTGCTTCTCCCACAGATACGCAGTATTTT.

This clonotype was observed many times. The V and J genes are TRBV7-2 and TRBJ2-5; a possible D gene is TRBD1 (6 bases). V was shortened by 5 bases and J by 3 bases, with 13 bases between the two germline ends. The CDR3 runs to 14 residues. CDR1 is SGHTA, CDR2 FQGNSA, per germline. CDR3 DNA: TGTGCCAGCAGCCGGACAGCTAACGAAGAGACCCAGTACTTC. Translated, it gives CASSRTANEETQYF.

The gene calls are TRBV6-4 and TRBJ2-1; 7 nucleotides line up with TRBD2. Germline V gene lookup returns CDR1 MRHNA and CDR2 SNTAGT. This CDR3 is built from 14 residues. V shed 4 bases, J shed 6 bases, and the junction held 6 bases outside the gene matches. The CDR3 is CASSARWGGNEQFF. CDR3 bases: TGTGCCAGCAGTGCGAGATGGGGGGGCAATGAGCAGTTCTTC.

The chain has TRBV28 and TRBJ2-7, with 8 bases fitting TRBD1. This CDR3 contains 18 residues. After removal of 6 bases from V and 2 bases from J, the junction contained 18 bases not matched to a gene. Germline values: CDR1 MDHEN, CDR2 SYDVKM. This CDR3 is CASRSSVRRTGPTYEQYF. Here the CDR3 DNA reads TGTGCCAGCAGATCCTCCGTCCGCCGGACAGGGCCGACCTACGAGCAGTACTTC.

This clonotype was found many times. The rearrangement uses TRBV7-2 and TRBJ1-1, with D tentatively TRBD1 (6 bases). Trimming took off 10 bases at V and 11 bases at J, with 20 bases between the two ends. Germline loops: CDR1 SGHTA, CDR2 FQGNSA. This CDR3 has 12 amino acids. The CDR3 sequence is CATSSGGALAFF. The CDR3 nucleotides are TGTGCCACCTCCTCTGGGGGGGCACTGGCTTTCTTT.

CDR3 nucleotide sequence: TGTGCCAGTAGGACGGGACAGGGACGCGTTGAAGCTTTCTTT. The encoded protein is CASRTGQGRVEAFF. This chain links TRBV19 with TRBJ1-1, with TRBD1 matching 9 bases. The V gene's germline CDR1 is LNHDA and CDR2 SQIVND (reference sequence). The CDR3 length is 14 residues. Germline trimming cut 6 bases from V and 7 bases from J; bases unmatched to any gene: 9.

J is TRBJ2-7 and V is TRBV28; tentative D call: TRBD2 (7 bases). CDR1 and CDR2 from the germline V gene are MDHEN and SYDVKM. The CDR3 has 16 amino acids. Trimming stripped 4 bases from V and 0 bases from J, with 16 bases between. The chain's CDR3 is CASSWVGGGASYEQYF. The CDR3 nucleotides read TGTGCCAGCAGTTGGGTGGGTGGGGGGGCCTCCTACGAGCAGTACTTC.

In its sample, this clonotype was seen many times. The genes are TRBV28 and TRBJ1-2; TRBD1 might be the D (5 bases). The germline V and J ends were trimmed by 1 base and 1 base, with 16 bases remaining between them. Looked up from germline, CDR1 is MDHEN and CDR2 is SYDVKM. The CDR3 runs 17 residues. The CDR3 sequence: CASSLLGLGVDNYGYTF. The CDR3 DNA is TGTGCCAGCAGTTTATTAGGTCTGGGGGTCGATAACTATGGCTACACCTTC.

CDR3 bases: TGTGCCAGCAGTTACGGTTGGACTAACAATGAGCAGTTCTTC. Its translation is CASSYGWTNNEQFF. The chain is built from TRBV6-2 or TRBV6-3 and TRBJ2-1; weak D call: TRBD2 (6 bases). CDR1 and CDR2 from the germline V gene are MNHEY and SVGEGT. Trimming pared 2 bases from V and 5 bases from J, leaving 10 bases between. This CDR3 has 14 residues.

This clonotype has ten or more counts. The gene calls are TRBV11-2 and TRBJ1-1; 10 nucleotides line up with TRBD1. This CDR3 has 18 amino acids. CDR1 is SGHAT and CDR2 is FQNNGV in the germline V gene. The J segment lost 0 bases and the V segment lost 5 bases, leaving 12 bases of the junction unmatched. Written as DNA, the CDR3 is TGTGCCAGCAGCCCATACCGGACAGGGGGTCCCCTGAACACTGAAGCTTTCTTT. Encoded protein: CASSPYRTGGPLNTEAFF.

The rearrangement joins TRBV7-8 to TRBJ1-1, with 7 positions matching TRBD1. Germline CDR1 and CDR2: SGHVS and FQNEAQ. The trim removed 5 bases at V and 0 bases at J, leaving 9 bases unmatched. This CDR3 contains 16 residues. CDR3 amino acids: CASSRRDREMNTEAFF. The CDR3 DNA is TGTGCCAGCAGCCGCCGGGACAGAGAAATGAACACTGAAGCTTTCTTT.